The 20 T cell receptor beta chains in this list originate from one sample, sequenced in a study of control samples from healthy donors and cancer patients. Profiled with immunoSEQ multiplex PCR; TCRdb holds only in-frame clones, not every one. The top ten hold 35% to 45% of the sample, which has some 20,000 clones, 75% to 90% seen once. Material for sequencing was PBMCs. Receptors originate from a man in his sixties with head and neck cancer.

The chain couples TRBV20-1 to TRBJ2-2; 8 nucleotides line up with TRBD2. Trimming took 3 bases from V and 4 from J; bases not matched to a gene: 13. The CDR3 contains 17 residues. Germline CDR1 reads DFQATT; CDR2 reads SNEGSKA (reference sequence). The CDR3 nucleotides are TGCAGTGCTAGTAGAGACAGGACTAGCTTCGGCACCGGGGAGCTGTTTTTT. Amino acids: CSASRDRTSFGTGELFF.

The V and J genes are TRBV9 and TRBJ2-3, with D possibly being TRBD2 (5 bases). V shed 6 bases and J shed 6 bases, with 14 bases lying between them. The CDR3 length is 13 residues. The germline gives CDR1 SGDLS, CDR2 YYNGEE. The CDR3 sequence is CASTFREGDTQYF. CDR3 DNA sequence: TGTGCCAGCACCTTTCGGGAAGGGGATACGCAGTATTTT.

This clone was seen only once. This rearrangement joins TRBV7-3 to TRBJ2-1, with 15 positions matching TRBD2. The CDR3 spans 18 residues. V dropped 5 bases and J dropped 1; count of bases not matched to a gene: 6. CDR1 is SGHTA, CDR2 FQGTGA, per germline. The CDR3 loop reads CASSPGTSGRLSYNEQFF. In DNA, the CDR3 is TGTGCCAGCAGCCCGGGGACTAGCGGGAGGCTTTCCTACAATGAGCAGTTCTTC.

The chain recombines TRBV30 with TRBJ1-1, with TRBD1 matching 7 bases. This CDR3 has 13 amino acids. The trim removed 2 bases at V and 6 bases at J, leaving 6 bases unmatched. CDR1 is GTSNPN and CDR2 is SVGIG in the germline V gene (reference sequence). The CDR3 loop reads CAWSKGARAEAFF. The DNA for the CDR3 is TGTGCCTGGAGTAAGGGGGCTCGGGCTGAAGCTTTCTTT.

The CDR3 coding sequence is TGTGCCAGCAGCCAAGTCAGCGGGGGTGGAGGCTATGGCTACACCTTC. This codes for CASSQVSGGGGYGYTF. This chain links TRBV14 with TRBJ1-2; the D gene is possibly TRBD1 (5 bases). Deletions cut 1 base from V and 4 bases from J, with 16 bases between. The CDR3 totals 16 residues. Germline V gene lookup returns CDR1 SGHDN and CDR2 FVKESK.

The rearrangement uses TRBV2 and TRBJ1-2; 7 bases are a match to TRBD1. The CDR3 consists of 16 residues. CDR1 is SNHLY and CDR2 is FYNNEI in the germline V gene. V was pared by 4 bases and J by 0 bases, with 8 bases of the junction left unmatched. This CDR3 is CASSAQTGRSNYGYTF. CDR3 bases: TGTGCCAGCAGTGCCCAGACAGGGAGGTCTAACTATGGCTACACCTTC.

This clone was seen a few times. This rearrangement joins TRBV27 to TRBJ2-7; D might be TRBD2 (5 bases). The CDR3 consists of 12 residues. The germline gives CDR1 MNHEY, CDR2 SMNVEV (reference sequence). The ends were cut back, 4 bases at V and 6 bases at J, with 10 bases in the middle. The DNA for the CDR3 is TGTGCCAGCAGTTCCGGGATAAGCGAGCAGTACTTC. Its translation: CASSSGISEQYF.

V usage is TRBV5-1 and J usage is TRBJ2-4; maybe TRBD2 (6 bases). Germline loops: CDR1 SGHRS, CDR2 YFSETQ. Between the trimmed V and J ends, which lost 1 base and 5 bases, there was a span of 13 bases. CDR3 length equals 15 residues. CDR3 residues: CASSLFQTGENIQYF. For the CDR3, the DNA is TGCGCCAGCAGCTTGTTTCAAACGGGAGAAAACATTCAGTACTTC.

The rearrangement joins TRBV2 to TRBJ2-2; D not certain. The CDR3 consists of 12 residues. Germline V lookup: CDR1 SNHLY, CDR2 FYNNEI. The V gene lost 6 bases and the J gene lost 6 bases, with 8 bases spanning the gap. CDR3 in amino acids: CASRERAGELFF. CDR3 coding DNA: TGTGCCAGCAGAGAAAGGGCCGGGGAGCTGTTTTTT.

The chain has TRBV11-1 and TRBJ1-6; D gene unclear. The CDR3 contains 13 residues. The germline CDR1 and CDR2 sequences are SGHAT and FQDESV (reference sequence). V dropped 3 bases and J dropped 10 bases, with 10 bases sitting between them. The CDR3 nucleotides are TGTGCCAGCAGCTTCGGTGTGGGGTCACCCCTCCACTTT. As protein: CASSFGVGSPLHF.

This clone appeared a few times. The CDR3 nucleotides read TGTGCCAGCAGCCGAGAGGGTAATGAAAAACTGTTTTTT. It translates to CASSREGNEKLFF. The V and J genes are TRBV11-2 and TRBJ1-4, with D uncertain. This CDR3 has 13 amino acids. The germline CDR1 and CDR2 sequences are SGHAT and FQNNGV. Trimming left V 5 bases short and J 4 bases short, with 8 bases between.

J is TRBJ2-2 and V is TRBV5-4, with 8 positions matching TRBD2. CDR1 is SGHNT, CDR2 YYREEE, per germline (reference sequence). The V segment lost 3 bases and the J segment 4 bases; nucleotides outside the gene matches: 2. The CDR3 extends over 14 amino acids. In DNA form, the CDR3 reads TGTGCCAGCAGCTCCGGGAGGGTCACCGGGGAGCTGTTTTTT. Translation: CASSSGRVTGELFF.

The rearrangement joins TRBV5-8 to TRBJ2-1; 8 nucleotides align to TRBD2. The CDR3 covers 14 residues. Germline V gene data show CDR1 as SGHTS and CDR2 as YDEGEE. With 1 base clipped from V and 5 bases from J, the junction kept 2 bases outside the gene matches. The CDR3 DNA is TGTGCCAGCAGCTTGACTAGCGGAAACAATGAGCAGTTCTTC. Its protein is CASSLTSGNNEQFF. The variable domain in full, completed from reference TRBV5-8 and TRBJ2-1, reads EAGVTQSPTHLIKTRGQQATLRCSPISGHTSVYWYQQALGLGLQFLLWYDEGEERNRGNFPPRFSGRQFPNYSSELNVNALELEDSALYLCASSLTSGNNEQFFGPGTRLTVL.

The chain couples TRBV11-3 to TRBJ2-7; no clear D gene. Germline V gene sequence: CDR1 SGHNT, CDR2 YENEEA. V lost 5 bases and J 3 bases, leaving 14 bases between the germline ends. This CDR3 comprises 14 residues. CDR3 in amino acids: CASSPRNQLYEQYV. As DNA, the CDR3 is TGTGCCAGCAGCCCCCGGAATCAGCTCTACGAGCAGTACGTC.

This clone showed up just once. CDR3 residues: CSVQNYEEFNEQFF. The CDR3 DNA sequence: TGCAGCGTTCAAAACTATGAGGAGTTCAATGAGCAGTTCTTC. This rearrangement joins TRBV29-1 to TRBJ2-1; D unclear. Germline CDR1 is SQVTM and CDR2 is ANQGSEA. The CDR3 has 14 residues. The V and J ends lost 5 bases and 6 bases respectively, with 17 bases between them.

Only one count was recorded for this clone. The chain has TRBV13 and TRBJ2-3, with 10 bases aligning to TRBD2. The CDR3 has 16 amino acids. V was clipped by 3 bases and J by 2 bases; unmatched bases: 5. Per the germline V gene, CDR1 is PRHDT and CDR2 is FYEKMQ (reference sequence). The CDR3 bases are TGTGCCAGCAGCTTTCTAGCGGGAGATGACACAGATACGCAGTATTTT. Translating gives CASSFLAGDDTDTQYF.

The CDR3 is CASSLPRSGRGTGELFF. As DNA, the CDR3 is TGTGCCAGCAGCCTTCCGCGTAGCGGGAGAGGCACCGGGGAGCTGTTTTTT. The rearrangement joins TRBV7-6 to TRBJ2-2; TRBD2 agrees at 9 bases. Unmatched junction bases numbered 11, after V lost 5 bases and J lost 4 bases. Germline CDR1 reads SGHVS; CDR2 reads FNYEAQ. The CDR3 is made up of 17 amino acids.

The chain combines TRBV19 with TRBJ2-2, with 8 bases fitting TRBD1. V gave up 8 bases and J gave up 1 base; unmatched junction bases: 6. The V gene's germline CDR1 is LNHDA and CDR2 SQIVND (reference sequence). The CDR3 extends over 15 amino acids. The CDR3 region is CASRTGGKNTGELFF. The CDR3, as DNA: TGTGCCAGTCGTACAGGGGGGAAGAACACCGGGGAGCTGTTTTTT.

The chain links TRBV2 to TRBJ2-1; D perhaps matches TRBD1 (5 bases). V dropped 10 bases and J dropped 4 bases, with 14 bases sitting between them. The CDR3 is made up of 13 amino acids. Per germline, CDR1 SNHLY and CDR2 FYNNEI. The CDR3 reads CATTSAGYNEQFF. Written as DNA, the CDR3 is TGTGCCACAACCTCCGCAGGGTACAATGAGCAGTTCTTC.

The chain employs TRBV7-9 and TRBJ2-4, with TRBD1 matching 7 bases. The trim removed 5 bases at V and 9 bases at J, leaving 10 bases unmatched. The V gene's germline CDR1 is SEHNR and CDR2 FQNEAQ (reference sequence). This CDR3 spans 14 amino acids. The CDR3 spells CASSPRQGSFIQYF. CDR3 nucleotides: TGTGCCAGCAGCCCTAGACAGGGAAGTTTCATTCAGTACTTC.